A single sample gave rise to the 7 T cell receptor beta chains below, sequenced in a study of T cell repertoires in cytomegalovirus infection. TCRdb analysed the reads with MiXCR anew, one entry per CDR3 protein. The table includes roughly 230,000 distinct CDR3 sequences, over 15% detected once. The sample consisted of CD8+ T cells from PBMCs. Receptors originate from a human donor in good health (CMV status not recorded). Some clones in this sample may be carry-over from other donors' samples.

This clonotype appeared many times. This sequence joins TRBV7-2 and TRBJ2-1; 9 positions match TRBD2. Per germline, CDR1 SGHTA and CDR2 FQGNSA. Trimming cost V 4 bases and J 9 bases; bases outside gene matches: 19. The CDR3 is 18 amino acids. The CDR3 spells CASSSEANSGGYRSEQFF. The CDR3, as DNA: TGTGCCAGCAGCTCCGAGGCGAATAGCGGGGGATACCGGAGTGAGCAGTTCTTC.

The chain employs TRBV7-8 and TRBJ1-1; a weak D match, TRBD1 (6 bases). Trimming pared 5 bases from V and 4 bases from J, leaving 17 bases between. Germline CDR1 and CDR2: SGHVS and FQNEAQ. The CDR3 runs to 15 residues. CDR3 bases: TGTGCCAGCAGCAGAGGGACAAGGGAAATCACTGAAGCTTTCTTT. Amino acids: CASSRGTREITEAFF.

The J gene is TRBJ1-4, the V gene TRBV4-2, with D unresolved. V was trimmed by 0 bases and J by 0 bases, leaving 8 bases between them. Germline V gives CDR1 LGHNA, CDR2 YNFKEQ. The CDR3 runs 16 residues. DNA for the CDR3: TGTGCCAGCAGCCAAGAACAGAGCGCAACTAATGAAAAACTGTTTTTT. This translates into CASSQEQSATNEKLFF.

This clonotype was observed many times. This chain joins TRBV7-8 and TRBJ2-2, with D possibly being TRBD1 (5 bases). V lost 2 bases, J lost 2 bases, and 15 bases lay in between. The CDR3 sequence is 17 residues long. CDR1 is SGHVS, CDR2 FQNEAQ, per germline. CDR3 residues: CASSLPGNNANTGELFF. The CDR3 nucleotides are TGTGCCAGCAGCTTACCAGGGAACAACGCTAACACCGGGGAGCTGTTTTTT.

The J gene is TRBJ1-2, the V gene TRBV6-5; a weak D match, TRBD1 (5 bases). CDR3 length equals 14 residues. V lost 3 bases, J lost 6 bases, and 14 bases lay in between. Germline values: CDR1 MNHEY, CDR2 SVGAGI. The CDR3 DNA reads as TGTGCCAGCAGTTATTCAGGGTTGTTGGATGGCTACACCTTC. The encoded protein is CASSYSGLLDGYTF.

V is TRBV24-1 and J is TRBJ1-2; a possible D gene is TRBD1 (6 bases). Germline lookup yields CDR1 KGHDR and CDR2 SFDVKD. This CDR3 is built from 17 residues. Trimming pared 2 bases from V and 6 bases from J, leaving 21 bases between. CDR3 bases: TGTGCCACCAGTGATTCTTCAACCTTGACAGGCGCGGATGGCTACACCTTC. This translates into CATSDSSTLTGADGYTF.

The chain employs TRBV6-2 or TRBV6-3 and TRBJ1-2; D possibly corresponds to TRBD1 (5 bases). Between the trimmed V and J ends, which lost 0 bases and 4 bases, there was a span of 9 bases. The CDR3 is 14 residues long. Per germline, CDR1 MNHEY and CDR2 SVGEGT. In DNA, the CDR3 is TGTGCCAGCAGTTACTCGGGCAGGGCCTATGGCTACACCTTC. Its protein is CASSYSGRAYGYTF.